The 15 T cell receptor beta chains below all came from one sample that was sequenced in a study of vaccination and CD4 T cells after COVID-19. TCRdb re-analysed the PCR reads in MiXCR, keeping a single row per CDR3 protein. The sample has more than 20,000 distinct CDR3 sequences; 50% to 65% are singletons. The sequences come from CD4+ T cells from blood, collected before SARS-CoV-2 vaccination. These TCRs come from a human donor who had recovered from COVID-19.

The chain's CDR3 is CASSPGDRGGEQYF. As DNA, the CDR3 is TGTGCCAGCAGTCCAGGGGACAGGGGTGGCGAGCAGTACTTC. This chain uses TRBV27 with TRBJ2-7; 10 positions agree with TRBD1. Germline lookup yields CDR1 MNHEY and CDR2 SMNVEV (reference sequence). The CDR3 is made up of 14 amino acids. The V segment lost 5 bases and the J segment 6 bases; nucleotides outside the gene matches: 7.

This clonotype was picked up a small number of times. This sequence joins TRBV19 and TRBJ1-1; D ambiguous. V was shortened by 4 bases and J by 0 bases, with 9 bases between the two germline ends. CDR1 and CDR2 (germline): LNHDA, SQIVND (reference sequence). This CDR3 is built from 14 residues. This chain's CDR3 is CASSKVEMNTEAFF. CDR3 nucleotide sequence: TGTGCCAGTAGTAAGGTCGAGATGAACACTGAAGCTTTCTTT.

The chain carries TRBV6-1 and TRBJ2-7; possibly TRBD1 for D (6 bases). Looked up from germline, CDR1 is MNHNS and CDR2 is SASEGT. Trimming took off 3 bases at V and 2 bases at J, with 11 bases between the two ends. The length of the CDR3 is 14 residues. In DNA, the CDR3 is TGTGCCAGCAGTGAGACAGGTCCTACCTACGAGCAGTACTTC. Translated, it gives CASSETGPTYEQYF.

This clonotype has just a few counts. This chain connects TRBV7-6 to TRBJ2-3, with 9 bases fitting TRBD2. After removal of 6 bases from V and 2 bases from J, the junction contained 15 bases not matched to a gene. The length of the CDR3 is 18 residues. CDR1 SGHVS and CDR2 FNYEAQ come from the germline V gene. CDR3 nucleotide sequence: TGTGCCAGCAGGGCAACTCCCAGCGGGAGGAACAACACAGATACGCAGTATTTT. As protein: CASRATPSGRNNTDTQYF.

The rearrangement uses TRBV4-1 and TRBJ1-2; D might be TRBD1 (5 bases). Trimming stripped 3 bases from V and 7 bases from J, with 18 bases between. Per the germline V gene, CDR1 is MGHRA and CDR2 is YSYEKL. CDR3 length: 15 amino acids. CDR3 sequence: CASSHPLKGEGGYTF. For the CDR3, the DNA is TGCGCCAGCAGCCATCCCTTGAAAGGGGAAGGTGGCTACACCTTC.

This clonotype has just a few counts. V and J are TRBV6-1 and TRBJ1-5, with TRBD1 matching over 8 bases. Germline V CDR1 and CDR2: MNHNS, SASEGT. There are 15 residues in the CDR3. Trimming removed 5 bases from V and 1 base from J; junction bases left unmatched: 4. In DNA, the CDR3 is TGTGCCAGCAGTCCGGACAGGGTAAGCAATCAGCCCCAGCATTTT. It is translated as CASSPDRVSNQPQHF.

The V gene is TRBV20-1, the J gene TRBJ2-1; D ambiguous. The CDR3 has 11 amino acids. The germline V gene has CDR1 DFQATT and CDR2 SNEGSKA (reference sequence). Deletions cut 0 bases from V and 4 bases from J, with 1 base between. CDR3 protein: CSARDYNEQFF. The CDR3 bases are TGCAGTGCTAGAGATTACAATGAGCAGTTCTTC.

This clonotype was found once. The V call is TRBV28, the J call TRBJ1-5; maybe TRBD1 (5 bases). This CDR3 spans 14 amino acids. Germline V gene lookup returns CDR1 MDHEN and CDR2 SYDVKM. V lost 4 bases and J 3 bases, leaving 10 bases between the germline ends. The CDR3: CASSWGDLNQPQHF. The CDR3 bases are TGTGCCAGCAGTTGGGGGGACCTCAATCAGCCCCAGCATTTT.

The V call is TRBV27, the J call TRBJ2-7, with 8 bases fitting TRBD1. The ends lost 6 bases at V and 5 bases at J; junction bases unmatched: 3. Germline CDR1 MNHEY, CDR2 SMNVEV (reference sequence). This CDR3 comprises 12 residues. The CDR3 sequence: CASSPDRDEQYF. The CDR3, as DNA: TGTGCCAGCAGCCCGGACAGGGACGAGCAGTACTTC.

CDR3 residues: CASGRGLEQETQYF. The CDR3 coding sequence is TGTGCCAGCGGGCGGGGACTAGAACAAGAGACCCAGTACTTC. The chain joins TRBV12-3 or TRBV12-4 to TRBJ2-5, with 8 nucleotides matching TRBD2. Trimming removed 8 bases from V and 2 bases from J; junction bases left unmatched: 7. The CDR3 has 14 residues.

This rearrangement joins TRBV20-1 to TRBJ1-5; possibly TRBD1 for D (5 bases). V was cut by 6 bases and J by 3 bases, with 12 bases left in between. The CDR3 sequence is 13 residues long. CDR1 is DFQATT, CDR2 SNEGSKA, per germline (reference sequence). The CDR3 DNA reads TGCAGTGCCCAGGGAGGCCCCAATCAGCCCCAGCATTTT. Residues: CSAQGGPNQPQHF.

The V gene is TRBV24-1, the J gene TRBJ2-1, with 9 bases that match TRBD1. With 10 bases clipped from V and 8 bases from J, the junction kept 8 bases outside the gene matches. The CDR3 totals 13 residues. Germline CDR1 reads KGHDR; CDR2 reads SFDVKD. In DNA form, the CDR3 reads TGTGCCACTGGGGGACAGGGACGGGATGAGCAGTTCTTC. Protein product: CATGGQGRDEQFF.

The gene calls are TRBV7-8 and TRBJ2-7; possibly TRBD1 for D (6 bases). Germline V gene lookup returns CDR1 SGHVS and CDR2 FQNEAQ. The CDR3 length is 16 residues. The V end was cut by 5 bases, the J end by 3 bases, with 20 bases between. This chain's CDR3 is CASSHRRGGTDYEQYF. CDR3 nucleotides: TGTGCCAGCAGCCACCGACGTGGGGGCACGGACTACGAGCAGTACTTC. Supplemented by reference TRBV7-8 and TRBJ2-7, the full variable domain reads GAGVSQSPRYKVAKRGQDVALRCDPISGHVSLFWYQQALGQGPEFLTYFQNEAQLDKSGLPSDRFFAERPEGSVSTLKIQRTQQEDSAVYLCASSHRRGGTDYEQYFGPGTRLTVT.

This clonotype came up a few times. The rearrangement links TRBV7-6 to TRBJ2-7; D is undetermined. Germline CDR1 and CDR2: SGHVS and FNYEAQ. This CDR3 has 14 residues. The V and J ends lost 3 bases and 1 base respectively, with 10 bases between them. The CDR3 region has the DNA TGTGCCAGCAGCTTGGCCGGGTTTTCCTACGAGCAGTACTTC. It specifies CASSLAGFSYEQYF.

The CDR3 sequence: CATSGAGRETQYF. The CDR3 DNA reads as TGTGCCACCAGTGGTGCAGGGCGAGAGACCCAGTACTTC. The J gene is TRBJ2-5, the V gene TRBV24-1, with TRBD1 as a possible D gene (5 bases). V lost 5 bases, J lost 4 bases, and 10 bases lay in between. The length of the CDR3 is 13 residues. CDR1 and CDR2 from the germline V gene are KGHDR and SFDVKD.